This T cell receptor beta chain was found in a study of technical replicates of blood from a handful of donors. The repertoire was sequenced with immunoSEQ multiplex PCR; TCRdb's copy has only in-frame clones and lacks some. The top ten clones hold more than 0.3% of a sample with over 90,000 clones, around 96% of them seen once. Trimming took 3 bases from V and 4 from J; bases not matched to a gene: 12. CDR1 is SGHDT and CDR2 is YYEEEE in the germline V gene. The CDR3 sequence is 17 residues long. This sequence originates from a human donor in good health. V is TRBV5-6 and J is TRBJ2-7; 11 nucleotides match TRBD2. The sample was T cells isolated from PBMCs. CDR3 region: CASSSRLLAGVFYEQYF. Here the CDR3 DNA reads TGTGCCAGCAGCTCTAGATTACTAGCGGGAGTTTTTTACGAGCAGTACTTC.